The source of this T cell receptor beta chain is a study of CD8+CD57+ T cells in acquired aplastic anemia. Study-level points and caveats: CD8+ Simpson's diversity showed no significant patient-control difference.

Genomic DNA, the template, was used for profiling of the TCR beta VDJ and CDR3. TCRdb redid the calling of the reads with MiXCR, one entry per CDR3 protein. The sample lists roughly 280,000 distinct CDR3 sequences; 56% were seen once. Flow cytometry had shown expanded CD8+CD57+ cells in the patients chosen for sequencing. The patients, all of them, had severe acquired aplastic anemia. On this clonotype itself: Its antigen is unidentified.

Sequencing was carried out using sorted CD4+, CD8+, or CD8+CD57+ T cells (not recorded which) from PBMCs. The source of this sequence is a human donor with aplastic anemia.

The CDR3 DNA reads as TGTGCCAGCAGCTTGGTTGCGCGAGAGACCCAGTACTTC. Translated: CASSLVARETQYF. The rearrangement uses TRBV5-6 and TRBJ2-5; no reliable D call. The germline V and J ends were trimmed by 0 bases and 4 bases, with 7 bases remaining between them. Per germline, CDR1 SGHDT and CDR2 YYEEEE. The length of the CDR3 is 13 residues.